This note documents a single T cell receptor beta chain sequence. Expressed TCRB transcripts were sequenced, since all the RNA that had been isolated was reverse transcribed. Sequenced by immunoSEQ multiplex PCR; TCRdb stores in-frame clones only, minus some. The sample lists 350,000 or so clones, about 20% occurring once. This entry comes from a study of beta chain features in type 1 diabetes. V lost 6 bases to trimming and J lost 4 bases, with 12 bases between them. Looked up from germline, CDR1 is SQVTM and CDR2 is ANQGSEA. The CDR3 sequence is 12 residues long. The receptor was derived from a young woman in good health. V gene TRBV29-1 combines with J gene TRBJ1-1; D not resolved. Material for sequencing was naive CD4+ T cells from blood. The CDR3 nucleotides are TGCAGCGTAGCTCCGACGGGCACTGAAGCTTTCTTT. The encoded protein is CSVAPTGTEAFF.